This TCR beta chain was captured by sequencing in a study of T cell changes during pregnancy in multiple sclerosis. The CDR3 totals 14 residues. V gave up 0 bases and J gave up 2 bases, with 9 bases separating them. CDR1 SGDLS and CDR2 YYNGEE come from the germline V gene. The method was immunoSEQ multiplex PCR; TCRdb's version includes in-frame clones alone and lacks a portion of them. This sample yields 25,000 to 35,000 clones, of which almost 90% are seen a single time; under 0.75% belongs to the top ten. This sequence originates from a female donor in good health, enrolled as a control in a pregnancy study. Sequenced here: CD4+ T cells from peripheral blood mononuclear cells, sampled in the third trimester of pregnancy. This rearrangement joins TRBV9 to TRBJ2-7; D not resolved. CDR3 in amino acids: CASSVDHGAYEQYF. The CDR3 nucleotides read TGTGCCAGCAGCGTAGATCATGGAGCCTACGAGCAGTACTTC.